These 26 T cell receptor beta chains share one sample of origin, sequenced in a study of blood T cells in healthy people across ages. The authors ran a second PCR of about 7 to 11 cycles using a sample-barcoded 5' primer and a J-beta primer mix. In TCRdb, the 5' RACE reads were re-called with MiXCR into one record per CDR3 protein. The sample has roughly 1.6 million distinct CDR3 sequences; around 36% are singletons. Sequenced material: blood. These receptors all come from a woman aged 25-40 years in good health.

The chain couples TRBV15 to TRBJ1-2; D possibly corresponds to TRBD1 (5 bases). V gave up 1 base and J gave up 8 bases, with 26 bases separating them. The CDR3 totals 18 residues. Germline CDR1 is LNHNV and CDR2 is YYDKDF (reference sequence). CDR3 DNA: TGTGCCACCAGCAGAGTCCCCTTTCAAACCCAGGGAGGGAGCGGCTACACCTTC. Protein sequence: CATSRVPFQTQGGSGYTF.

To note about this clonotype: One end of the junction does not line up with germline, which may come from a read error. The CDR3 protein is CAGSLAHVQETQYF. DNA for the CDR3: TGTGCCGGCAGCTTAGCACACGTACAAGAGACCCAGTACTTC. V is TRBV11-2 and J is TRBJ2-5; D gene unclear. CDR1 and CDR2 (germline): SGHAT, FQNNGV. The CDR3 sequence is 14 residues long.

Note on this clonotype: Mismatch with germline at one junction end may stem from a read error. J is TRBJ2-5 and V is TRBV7-6; D unresolved. Germline CDR1 and CDR2: SGHVS and FNYEAQ. The CDR3 spans 15 residues. CDR3 amino acids: CASSLVSGIQEAQYF. CDR3 coding DNA: TGTGCCAGCAGCTTAGTGTCCGGTATCCAAGAGGCCCAGTACTTC.

The chain couples TRBV19 to TRBJ1-5; D is uncertain. Germline V gene lookup returns CDR1 LNHDA and CDR2 SQIVND (reference sequence). The V end lost 10 bases, the J end lost 0 bases, and 16 bases lay between the germline ends. This CDR3 is 15 amino acids long. The CDR3: CATRSVSLSNQPQHF. As DNA, the CDR3 is TGTGCCACCCGGTCGGTGAGCCTTAGCAATCAGCCCCAGCATTTT.

The sample holds a few counts of this clonotype. The gene calls are TRBV27 and TRBJ1-5; 7 nucleotides match TRBD1. Germline values: CDR1 MNHEY, CDR2 SMNVEV (reference sequence). The CDR3 covers 14 residues. Trimming removed 5 bases from V and 4 bases from J; junction bases left unmatched: 5. CDR3 loop: CASSPTGINQPQHF. CDR3 nucleotides: TGTGCCAGCAGTCCGACAGGGATTAATCAGCCCCAGCATTTT.

A remark on this clonotype: Germline is not matched at one junction end, which may reflect a read error. The J gene is TRBJ1-4, the V gene TRBV10-3; no firm D call. This CDR3 has 14 residues. Germline CDR1 ENHRY, CDR2 SYGVKD. As DNA, the CDR3 is TGTGCCACCCGCACCGACGGTGAAAATGGAAAACTGTTTTTT. This encodes CATRTDGENGKLFF.

This clonotype was counted between two and nine times. The chain combines TRBV5-1 with TRBJ2-7; D tentatively reads TRBD1 or TRBD2 (5 bases each). Deletions cut 4 bases from V and 4 bases from J, with 24 bases between. Germline V gene data show CDR1 as SGHRS and CDR2 as YFSETQ. This CDR3 contains 17 residues. CDR3 DNA: TGCGCCAGCAGCGTAGAGGGGAGTGGGGTCGGTCGGTACGAGCAGTACTTC. Translation: CASSVEGSGVGRYEQYF.

As concerns this clonotype: The conserved final phenylalanine or tryptophan is absent from the CDR3, which likely points to a read error. V and J are TRBV7-9 and TRBJ2-1, with TRBD2 identical over 9 bases. The CDR3 extends over 15 amino acids. Germline CDR1 SEHNR, CDR2 FQNEAQ (reference sequence). CDR3 loop: CASTLFLAGHNEQFS. The CDR3 DNA reads as TGTGCCAGCACCTTATTCCTAGCGGGACACAATGAGCAGTTCTCC.

This clonotype has only a few counts. The chain recombines TRBV4-1 with TRBJ2-3; D ambiguous. The CDR3 loop spans 14 amino acids. CDR1 and CDR2 from the germline V gene are MGHRA and YSYEKL. Deletions cut 0 bases from V and 10 bases from J, with 14 bases between. In nucleotides, the CDR3 is TGCGCCAGCAGCCAAGATTCTGGAACAGTAGCGCAGTATTTT. Translated: CASSQDSGTVAQYF.

The rearrangement links TRBV4-1 to TRBJ2-3; 7 bases line up with TRBD2. The CDR3 has 16 amino acids. The ends lost 11 bases at V and 4 bases at J; junction bases unmatched: 18. Germline V CDR1 and CDR2: MGHRA, YSYEKL. The CDR3 region is CAFSQEGRLAADTQYF. CDR3 sequence (DNA): TGCGCCTTCAGCCAAGAGGGGAGACTAGCAGCAGATACGCAGTATTTT.

In this sample, this clonotype turned up a few times. This chain joins TRBV13 and TRBJ1-1; D might be TRBD1 (5 bases). The CDR3 sequence is 16 residues long. CDR1 is PRHDT and CDR2 is FYEKMQ in the germline V gene (reference sequence). V was clipped by 5 bases and J by 2 bases, with 18 bases between them. CDR3: CASSLAIRQSNTEAFF. In DNA, the CDR3 is TGTGCCAGCAGCCTCGCAATTCGACAGTCTAACACTGAAGCTTTCTTT.

A few counts support this clonotype. The J gene is TRBJ2-7, the V gene TRBV20-1; the match to TRBD1 covers 9 bases. Losses at the gene ends were 4 bases for V and 0 bases for J; bases not matched to a gene: 4. This CDR3 is built from 14 residues. Germline CDR1 reads DFQATT; CDR2 reads SNEGSKA (reference sequence). The CDR3 DNA follows: TGCAGTGCTAAAAGGACAGGGGCCTCCTACGAGCAGTACTTC. Protein: CSAKRTGASYEQYF.

This clonotype occurred a few times. This may be a read error: a much more frequent sequence differs by one nucleotide. The chain joins TRBV10-3 to TRBJ1-1; unclear D gene. The V end lost 1 base, the J end lost 5 bases, and 14 bases lay between the germline ends. Germline lookup yields CDR1 ENHRY and CDR2 SYGVKD. This CDR3 region has 15 residues. CDR3 coding DNA: TGTGCCATCAGTGAGTTGAATCTTGGTGCGACTGAAGCTTTCTTT. Translation gives CAISELNLGATEAFF.

V is TRBV16 and J is TRBJ2-1, with 10 bases lining up with TRBD1. V was pared by 0 bases and J by 6 bases, with 5 bases of the junction left unmatched. Germline V lookup: CDR1 KGHSY, CDR2 FQNENV. The CDR3 is 16 residues long. In nucleotides, the CDR3 is TGTGCCAGCAGCCAATCTCCCCGGGACAGGGGCAATGAGCAGTTCTTC. Protein: CASSQSPRDRGNEQFF.

The rearrangement uses TRBV9 and TRBJ2-1; D remains unclear. Between the trimmed V and J ends, which lost 1 base and 9 bases, there was a span of 14 bases. The CDR3 contains 14 residues. The V gene's germline CDR1 is SGDLS and CDR2 YYNGEE. CDR3 DNA sequence: TGTGCCAGCAGCGTATTAGAAGGCAACGCTGAGCAGTTCTTC. Translating gives CASSVLEGNAEQFF.

The chain couples TRBV15 to TRBJ2-5, with 12 bases that match TRBD2. With 5 bases clipped from V and 0 bases from J, the junction kept 10 bases outside the gene matches. The CDR3 runs to 18 residues. Germline V CDR1 and CDR2: LNHNV, YYDKDF (reference sequence). CDR3 nucleotides: TGTGCCACCAGCGCCGGGACTAGCGGGCTAAGGGACCAAGAGACCCAGTACTTC. Its translation: CATSAGTSGLRDQETQYF. The entire variable domain, with the rest obtained from reference TRBV15 and TRBJ2-5, is as follows: DAMVIQNPRYQVTQFGKPVTLSCSQTLNHNVMYWYQQKSSQAPKLLFHYYDKDFNNEADTPDNFQSRRPNTSFCFLDIRSPGLGDTAMYLCATSAGTSGLRDQETQYFGPGTRLLVL.

The chain's CDR3 is CSARQEAFF. The CDR3 DNA is TGCAGTGCTAGACAGGAAGCTTTCTTT. The chain combines TRBV20-1 with TRBJ1-1; D gene uncertain. Germline V gene sequence: CDR1 DFQATT, CDR2 SNEGSKA (reference sequence). V dropped 2 bases and J dropped 8 bases, with 3 bases sitting between them. The CDR3 extends over 9 amino acids.

This chain joins TRBV5-1 and TRBJ2-1; 9 bases match TRBD1. Unmatched junction bases numbered 11, after V lost 4 bases and J lost 0 bases. Germline V gives CDR1 SGHRS, CDR2 YFSETQ. The CDR3 consists of 18 residues. The CDR3 bases are TGCGCCAGCAGCCCATGGACAGGGGACGCGAGCTCCTACAATGAGCAGTTCTTC. It specifies CASSPWTGDASSYNEQFF.

This sequence joins TRBV10-3 and TRBJ2-5, with a possible D match to TRBD1 (6 bases). This CDR3 has 12 amino acids. Germline V lookup: CDR1 ENHRY, CDR2 SYGVKD. V lost 6 bases to trimming and J lost 6 bases, with 11 bases between them. CDR3 amino acids: CAISPGEKTQYF. The CDR3 bases are TGTGCCATCAGCCCAGGGGAAAAGACCCAGTACTTC.

The chain joins TRBV9 to TRBJ1-4; TRBD1 aligns across 8 bases. V lost 4 bases to trimming and J lost 5 bases; unmatched junction nucleotides: 7. CDR1 is SGDLS, CDR2 YYNGEE, per germline. This CDR3 spans 15 amino acids. The CDR3 DNA sequence: TGTGCCAGCAGCACCCGGACAGGGCAAAATGAAAAACTGTTTTTT. This codes for CASSTRTGQNEKLFF.

This clonotype was seen only a few times. The gene calls are TRBV20-1 and TRBJ2-1, with D possibly matching TRBD2 (7 bases). Germline assignment: CDR1 DFQATT and CDR2 SNEGSKA (reference sequence). The CDR3 sequence is 14 residues long. Trimming removed 5 bases from V and 8 bases from J, with 19 bases in between. Here the CDR3 reads CSASLGGGGDEQFF. CDR3 coding DNA: TGCAGTGCTTCTTTAGGGGGGGGCGGCGATGAGCAGTTCTTC.

This clonotype was counted between two and nine times. The rearrangement uses TRBV20-1 and TRBJ2-7; TRBD1 agrees at 10 bases. Germline CDR1 DFQATT, CDR2 SNEGSKA (reference sequence). The V and J ends lost 5 bases and 1 base, in that order; junction bases with no gene match: 8. The length of the CDR3 is 15 residues. DNA of the CDR3: TGCAGTGCTGCAGACAGGGGGCGCTCATCCTACGAGCAGTACTTC. Translated, it gives CSAADRGRSSYEQYF.

In DNA form, the CDR3 reads TGTGCCAGCAGCACCGGAGGGCTTTTAAACTATGGCTACACCTTC. Translating gives CASSTGGLLNYGYTF. The V call is TRBV9, the J call TRBJ1-2; D is uncertain. Trimming took 4 bases from V and 2 from J, leaving 15 bases between them. Germline-derived CDR1 and CDR2 are SGDLS and YYNGEE. The CDR3 has 15 residues.

Many counts were recorded for this clonotype. For the CDR3, the DNA is TGTGCCAGCAGCGTAGGGGAGAACACTGAAGCTTTCTTT. Amino acid sequence: CASSVGENTEAFF. The chain is built from TRBV9 and TRBJ1-1, with D uncertain. V lost 0 bases and J 1 base, leaving 4 bases between the germline ends. CDR3 length equals 13 residues. Germline values: CDR1 SGDLS, CDR2 YYNGEE.

This clonotype was picked up many times. The rearrangement joins TRBV4-1 to TRBJ2-5; D uncertain. Germline V lookup: CDR1 MGHRA, CDR2 YSYEKL. The CDR3 extends over 15 amino acids. Trimming removed 2 bases from V and 6 bases from J, with 16 bases in between. The CDR3 DNA sequence: TGCGCCAGCAGCCAAATGGCACTCGTGGAACAGACCCAGTACTTC. Protein product: CASSQMALVEQTQYF.

This rearrangement joins TRBV30 to TRBJ1-5, with D maybe TRBD1 (6 bases). V dropped 1 base and J dropped 0 bases, with 16 bases sitting between them. Germline V CDR1 and CDR2: GTSNPN, SVGIG (reference sequence). This CDR3 contains 17 residues. The CDR3 sequence is CAWSGGAYYDSNQPQHF. Here the CDR3 DNA reads TGTGCCTGGAGTGGGGGGGCCTATTATGATAGCAATCAGCCCCAGCATTTT.